This TCR beta chain was documented in a study of T-cell memory formation after mild COVID-19. Whole-study context: Clusters were largely donor specific. General observations from the study: CM and EM subsets held most contracting CD4+ clones; EMRA held CD8+ ones. CD4+ bias marked clones expanding day 15 to 37, unlike balanced contracting clones.

This CDR3 spans 17 amino acids. Losses at the gene ends were 2 bases for V and 0 bases for J; bases not matched to a gene: 5. Germline values: CDR1 SGHVS, CDR2 FNYEAQ. MiXCR was run by TCRdb on the 5' RACE reads, yielding one entry per CDR3 protein. The sample has fewer than 400,000 distinct CDR3 sequences; 15% to 20% are singletons. To note about this clonotype: Its antigen is unknown.

The chain joins TRBV7-6 to TRBJ2-1; 9 nucleotides align to TRBD2. The clonotype originates from a man aged 18 to 35 who had mild COVID-19 (a few samples of this study predate the infection). Cell type and time point are not known. The specimen sequenced was PBMCs or a T cell subset sorted from them (not recorded which). The CDR3 region is CASSLRLAGSSYNEQFF. Here the CDR3 DNA reads TGTGCCAGCAGCTTAAGGCTAGCGGGGAGCTCCTACAATGAGCAGTTCTTC.